This T cell receptor beta chain derives from a study of tumor and adjacent non-tumor tissue in lung cancer. The CDR3 totals 14 residues. Germline CDR1 MGHRA, CDR2 YSYEKL. V shed 5 bases and J shed 13 bases, with 21 bases lying between them. Study-level results: In normal lung, the top 100 clones were significantly more dominant than in tumor.

A modified ARM-PCR protocol with three rounds of nested PCR amplified TCRbeta. TCRdb re-called the multiplex PCR reads through MiXCR, storing one row per CDR3 protein. The sample shows fewer than 150,000 distinct CDR3 sequences, approximately 66% of them seen only once. Comment on this clonotype: The antigen is undetermined.

No cell sorting was done before RNA was extracted from the tissue. The chain has TRBV4-1 and TRBJ2-1; unclear D gene. The TCR comes from a man aged 55 to 70 with small cell lung cancer. Sequencing input: lung tumor tissue. CDR3 nucleotides: TGCGCCAGCAGCAAGGCGCTTACTGGCGGCCGACAGTTCTTC. Translating gives CASSKALTGGRQFF.